These 12 T cell receptor beta chains were all obtained from the same sample, sequenced in a study of PD-1 blockade in classical Hodgkin lymphoma (TCRdb year 2020). The method was the immunoSEQ multiplex PCR assay. TCRdb's version of the immuneACCESS table is confined to in-frame rearrangements and falls short of the full clone set. An unresolved V gene accounts for under half of the shortfall where checked; the remainder is of unknown origin. The sample yields 6,600 or so clones; 76% were counted once. The ten largest clones capture around 43% of the sample. Explained via the paper, the time point label denotes: cycle 4 day 1 (C4D1), after 6 weeks of nivolumab. Relapse after autologous stem cell transplantation had occurred in all trial patients, and cohorts A, B and C were distinguished by prior brentuximab vedotin exposure. Source: peripheral blood mononuclear cells (PBMCs), taken before the fourth cycle of nivolumab. The receptors here all came from a human donor with classical Hodgkin lymphoma.

This chain connects TRBV5-5 to TRBJ2-3, with TRBD2 identical over 13 bases. V lost 3 bases to trimming and J lost 1 base; unmatched junction nucleotides: 5. The germline V gene encodes CDR1 SGHKS and CDR2 YYEKEE (reference sequence). The length of the CDR3 is 17 residues. This chain's CDR3 is CASSWRTSGSRTDTQYF. CDR3 sequence (DNA): TGTGCCAGCAGCTGGAGGACTAGCGGGAGTCGCACAGATACGCAGTATTTT.

This clone was seen only a few times. The chain joins TRBV10-3 to TRBJ2-5; 7 bases align to TRBD2. Germline V CDR1 and CDR2: ENHRY, SYGVKD. Trimming took 8 bases from V and 2 from J; bases not matched to a gene: 14. CDR3 length equals 16 residues. The CDR3 is CAIGISGAVGQETQYF. The CDR3 nucleotides read TGTGCCATCGGAATAAGCGGGGCGGTAGGGCAAGAGACCCAGTACTTC.

Remarks on this clone: The junction departs from germline at one end; a sequencing error may be responsible. The same CDR3 also results from other DNA sequences found in this sample. The gene calls are TRBV28 and TRBJ2-5, with D hard to call. In germline, CDR1 is MDHEN, CDR2 SYDVKM. The CDR3 loop spans 13 amino acids. CDR3 loop: CASSSRGLARQYF. Here the CDR3 DNA reads TGTGCTAGCAGTTCCCGCGGCTTAGCCCGACAGTACTTC.

The chain carries TRBV19 and TRBJ1-1; D gene unclear. Germline V CDR1 and CDR2: LNHDA, SQIVND (reference sequence). The V and J ends lost 6 bases and 5 bases respectively, with 19 bases between them. The CDR3 length is 15 residues. In DNA form, the CDR3 reads TGTGCCAGTAGCCACTACGGGGAGGGATCGACTGAAGCTTTCTTT. Its protein is CASSHYGEGSTEAFF.

A few counts support this clone. The genes are TRBV28 and TRBJ1-5, with a weak D call TRBD1 (6 bases). The CDR3 runs to 15 residues. Deletions cut 5 bases from V and 7 bases from J, with 18 bases between. The germline V gene has CDR1 MDHEN and CDR2 SYDVKM. The DNA of the CDR3 is TGTGCCAGCAGTCCCTCCGGGGGGCTAAGGCAGCCCCAGCATTTT. It codes for CASSPSGGLRQPQHF.

The J gene is TRBJ1-4, the V gene TRBV5-6; perhaps TRBD1 as D (5 bases). CDR1 is SGHDT, CDR2 YYEEEE, per germline. Trimming took 4 bases from V and 0 from J, leaving 13 bases between them. The CDR3 is 16 amino acids. The CDR3 nucleotides read TGTGCCAGCAGCCGGTACGGGGCCGCAACTAATGAAAAACTGTTTTTT. Its translation: CASSRYGAATNEKLFF.

This chain uses TRBV18 with TRBJ2-2; no definite D call. The CDR3 covers 15 residues. CDR1 is KGHSH, CDR2 LQKENI, per germline. With 6 bases removed from V and 3 bases from J, the gap between germline ends came to 14 bases. This chain's CDR3 is CASSPSRVDTGELFF. DNA of the CDR3: TGTGCCAGCTCGCCCTCGCGAGTGGACACCGGGGAGCTGTTTTTT.

The genes are TRBV5-1 and TRBJ2-2; TRBD2 aligns across 9 bases. The germline V gene encodes CDR1 SGHRS and CDR2 YFSETQ. The CDR3 spans 16 residues. V lost 3 bases, J lost 5 bases, and 8 bases stayed unmatched. CDR3 sequence: CASSSNSGSSTGELFF. CDR3 nucleotide sequence: TGCGCCAGCAGCTCCAATAGCGGGAGCAGTACCGGGGAGCTGTTTTTT.

The rearrangement uses TRBV5-1 and TRBJ1-4; 10 bases match TRBD1. V lost 3 bases to trimming and J lost 4 bases; unmatched junction nucleotides: 3. CDR3 length equals 15 residues. Germline V gives CDR1 SGHRS, CDR2 YFSETQ. The CDR3 bases are TGCGCCAGCAGCTCGACAGGGGGCCTTAATGAAAAACTGTTTTTT. Translation: CASSSTGGLNEKLFF.

This chain uses TRBV9 with TRBJ2-1; 11 nucleotides agree with TRBD2. From germline, CDR1 is SGDLS and CDR2 YYNGEE. J was trimmed by 12 bases and V by 4 bases; bases with no gene match: 24. This CDR3 has 19 residues. The CDR3 bases are TGTGCCAGCAGCCCCCGGGACAGGGAAACTAGCGGGAGTACAATGAGGCAGTTCTTC. Its translation is CASSPRDRETSGSTMRQFF.

This clone was observed a few times. The sample contains more than one DNA sequence encoding this CDR3. The V gene is TRBV4-1, the J gene TRBJ2-7; D possibly corresponds to TRBD1 (5 bases). The germline V and J ends were trimmed by 0 bases and 2 bases, with 8 bases remaining between them. CDR1 is MGHRA and CDR2 is YSYEKL in the germline V gene. The CDR3 is 14 amino acids. The CDR3: CASSQEQGPYEQYF. CDR3 DNA: TGCGCCAGCAGCCAAGAGCAGGGCCCCTACGAGCAGTACTTC.

The chain couples TRBV5-8 to TRBJ1-2; D gene ambiguous. Trimming stripped 5 bases from V and 3 bases from J, with 8 bases between. The CDR3 sequence is 12 residues long. Looked up from germline, CDR1 is SGHTS and CDR2 is YDEGEE. DNA of the CDR3: TGTGCCAGCAGACACGTCTACTATGGCTACACCTTC. This sequence encodes CASRHVYYGYTF.